The 26 T cell receptor beta chains below come from one sample, sequenced in a study of blood T cell repertoires in COVID-19. Profiled with immunoSEQ multiplex PCR; TCRdb holds only in-frame clones, not every one. The sample lists about 270,000 clones; 85% to 95% were seen once. Input material: PBMCs or T cells enriched from blood (not recorded which). These receptor sequences come from a man between 35 and 55 years old who had been exposed to COVID-19.

This rearrangement joins TRBV2 to TRBJ1-5; tentatively, D is TRBD1 (6 bases). The CDR3 totals 15 residues. The germline V gene encodes CDR1 SNHLY and CDR2 FYNNEI. Trimming removed 5 bases at V and 2 bases at J, with 13 bases between. The CDR3 DNA follows: TGTGCCAGCAGTTCTCAGGGGATGGGCAATCAGCCCCAGCATTTT. Protein product: CASSSQGMGNQPQHF.

V is TRBV5-8 and J is TRBJ1-4; 7 bases line up with TRBD1. The CDR3 consists of 17 residues. In germline, CDR1 is SGHTS, CDR2 YDEGEE. V lost 0 bases to trimming and J lost 0 bases; unmatched junction nucleotides: 5. For the CDR3, the DNA is TGTGCCAGCAGCTTGGGCACCGGGACAGCAACTAATGAAAAACTGTTTTTT. Amino acids: CASSLGTGTATNEKLFF.

This chain uses TRBV10-1 with TRBJ2-1; D possibly corresponds to TRBD2 (6 bases). The CDR3 is 13 residues long. Trimming removed 6 bases from V and 3 bases from J, with 9 bases in between. Looked up from germline, CDR1 is WNHNN and CDR2 is SYGVQD (reference sequence). The DNA of the CDR3 is TGCGCCAGCAGCGGGAGTGTCTACAATGAGCAGTTCTTC. Translating it yields CASSGSVYNEQFF.

This clone was found once. CDR3 bases: TGCGCCAGCAGCTTGGCCGAGGACAGGGTCGGAGGTGAGCAGTTCTTC. Protein: CASSLAEDRVGGEQFF. This chain uses TRBV5-1 with TRBJ2-1, with 8 bases lining up with TRBD1. Trimming took 0 bases from V and 9 from J; bases not matched to a gene: 11. CDR3 length: 16 amino acids. Germline CDR1 and CDR2: SGHRS and YFSETQ.

J is TRBJ1-1 and V is TRBV13; D not certain. CDR1 is PRHDT and CDR2 is FYEKMQ in the germline V gene (reference sequence). The CDR3 has 14 amino acids. V was trimmed by 5 bases and J by 4 bases, leaving 14 bases between them. CDR3 bases: TGTGCCAGCAGCCCCCGCGGAAGTGGCACTGAAGCTTTCTTT. Its protein is CASSPRGSGTEAFF.

The count of this clone is one. The chain recombines TRBV7-6 with TRBJ2-1; 10 nucleotides agree with TRBD2. CDR1 SGHVS and CDR2 FNYEAQ come from the germline V gene. The J segment lost 9 bases and the V segment lost 4 bases, leaving 12 bases of the junction unmatched. CDR3 length: 16 residues. As DNA, the CDR3 is TGTGCCAGCAGCTCCGAGGCTAGCGGGAGCGGCCCTGAGCAGTTCTTC. This encodes CASSSEASGSGPEQFF.

This chain connects TRBV6-5 to TRBJ2-4; the match to TRBD2 covers 8 bases. CDR1 MNHEY and CDR2 SVGAGI come from the germline V gene. Trimming at V came to 6 bases and at J to 6 bases, leaving 7 bases not matched to a gene. The CDR3 is 14 residues long. CDR3 region: CASRPLAGGNIQYF. The CDR3 region has the DNA TGTGCCAGCAGACCTTTGGCGGGGGGAAACATTCAGTACTTC.

V usage is TRBV24-1 and J usage is TRBJ2-1; TRBD2 matches at 12 bases. CDR3 length: 17 amino acids. Germline CDR1 KGHDR, CDR2 SFDVKD. With V trimmed by 3 bases and J by 3 bases, 5 bases remained unmatched. The DNA of the CDR3 is TGTGCCACCAGTGATCAGACTAGCGGGAGTCGCTACAATGAGCAGTTCTTC. Its translation is CATSDQTSGSRYNEQFF.

The rearrangement uses TRBV13 and TRBJ2-3; 8 positions agree with TRBD2. The CDR3 spans 17 residues. The germline CDR1 and CDR2 sequences are PRHDT and FYEKMQ (reference sequence). With 3 bases clipped from V and 2 bases from J, the junction kept 10 bases outside the gene matches. This chain's CDR3 is CASSFSTPGGTTDTQYF. The CDR3 coding sequence is TGTGCCAGCAGCTTCTCTACTCCGGGAGGGACCACAGATACGCAGTATTTT.

J is TRBJ1-6 and V is TRBV6-4, with TRBD1 as a possible D gene (5 bases). Trimming left V 7 bases short and J 4 bases short, with 14 bases between. The CDR3 is made up of 15 amino acids. Germline CDR1 is MRHNA and CDR2 is SNTAGT. This CDR3 is CASTPWGDYNSPLHF. CDR3 coding DNA: TGTGCCAGCACTCCCTGGGGGGATTATAATTCACCCCTCCACTTT.

CDR3: CASSSEGYSNQPQHF. CDR3 coding DNA: TGTGCCAGCAGCTCGGAGGGATATAGCAATCAGCCCCAGCATTTT. The chain combines TRBV7-8 with TRBJ1-5; D unresolved. The germline gives CDR1 SGHVS, CDR2 FQNEAQ. This CDR3 comprises 15 residues. Trimming stripped 4 bases from V and 0 bases from J, with 10 bases between.

The V call is TRBV4-2, the J call TRBJ2-7; 13 bases align to TRBD2. Trimming removed 1 base from V and 5 bases from J; junction bases left unmatched: 2. The CDR3 extends over 15 amino acids. Per germline, CDR1 LGHNA and CDR2 YNFKEQ. The CDR3 DNA sequence: TGTGCCAGCAGCCAAGGGACTAGCGGGAGAGACGAGCAGTACTTC. This gives the protein CASSQGTSGRDEQYF.

The J gene is TRBJ2-3, the V gene TRBV18, with D possibly being TRBD1 (6 bases). V was cut by 2 bases and J by 0 bases, with 12 bases left in between. CDR1 and CDR2 (germline): KGHSH, LQKENI. The CDR3 is 16 amino acids. The CDR3 loop reads CASSPRNRASTDTQYF. CDR3 nucleotide sequence: TGTGCCAGCTCACCAAGGAACAGGGCTAGCACAGATACGCAGTATTTT.

The chain links TRBV5-1 to TRBJ2-3; the D gene is possibly TRBD2 (6 bases). The CDR3 has 14 residues. Germline lookup yields CDR1 SGHRS and CDR2 YFSETQ. V lost 2 bases and J lost 3, with 10 bases in between. CDR3 protein: CASSFGRGTDTQYF. CDR3 bases: TGCGCCAGCAGCTTCGGGAGAGGTACAGATACGCAGTATTTT.

The chain employs TRBV3-1 (or the pseudogene TRBV3-2) and TRBJ1-1; no definite D call. V shed 0 bases and J shed 3 bases, with 11 bases lying between them. This CDR3 spans 15 amino acids. Germline CDR1 LGHDT, CDR2 YNNKEL (reference sequence). CDR3 protein: CASSQDPRMYTEAFF. The CDR3 nucleotides are TGTGCCAGCAGCCAAGATCCGAGGATGTACACTGAAGCTTTCTTT.

The V and J genes are TRBV29-1 and TRBJ2-5; D not resolved. The CDR3 spans 10 residues. Germline V gene sequence: CDR1 SQVTM, CDR2 ANQGSEA. Deletions cut 4 bases from V and 11 bases from J, with 11 bases between. As DNA, the CDR3 is TGCAGCGTTGGCGGCGCCTCTCAGTACTTC. Protein: CSVGGASQYF.

The V call is TRBV28, the J call TRBJ1-5; perhaps TRBD1 as D (6 bases). Trimming took 5 bases from V and 2 from J, leaving 10 bases between them. From germline, CDR1 is MDHEN and CDR2 SYDVKM. This CDR3 contains 14 residues. The CDR3: CASSPYRGNQPQHF. The DNA of the CDR3 is TGTGCCAGCAGTCCCTACAGGGGCAATCAGCCCCAGCATTTT.

The rearrangement links TRBV5-1 to TRBJ2-5; the D gene is possibly TRBD1 (5 bases). The CDR3 runs 14 residues. Germline loops: CDR1 SGHRS, CDR2 YFSETQ. V was trimmed by 4 bases and J by 0 bases, leaving 10 bases between them. CDR3 amino acids: CASSRRQNQETQYF. CDR3 DNA sequence: TGCGCCAGCAGCCGAAGACAGAACCAAGAGACCCAGTACTTC.

The V and J genes are TRBV19 and TRBJ1-2; no reliable D call. The germline V and J ends were trimmed by 5 bases and 12 bases, with 19 bases remaining between them. The CDR3 totals 13 residues. CDR1 LNHDA and CDR2 SQIVND come from the germline V gene (reference sequence). The DNA of the CDR3 is TGTGCCAGTAGTGACACTGGAAGCTTGGCTGACACCTTC. Translated, it gives CASSDTGSLADTF.

The chain links TRBV6-2 or TRBV6-3 to TRBJ2-3; 9 bases agree with TRBD1. The length of the CDR3 is 18 residues. The germline V gene encodes CDR1 MNHEY and CDR2 SVGEGT. The V and J ends lost 5 bases and 3 bases, in that order; junction bases with no gene match: 15. CDR3 sequence (DNA): TGTGCCAGCAGTACACACGCTCCCGGGACAGGGCTTACAGATACGCAGTATTTT. It codes for CASSTHAPGTGLTDTQYF.

V is TRBV6-5 and J is TRBJ1-3; 12 nucleotides agree with TRBD1. This CDR3 has 14 residues. Germline CDR1 MNHEY, CDR2 SVGAGI. With 4 bases clipped from V and 7 bases from J, the junction kept 2 bases outside the gene matches. CDR3 residues: CASSSGQGANTIYF. The CDR3 bases are TGTGCCAGCAGTTCGGGACAGGGGGCTAACACCATATATTTT.

The chain employs TRBV5-1 and TRBJ1-2; 8 nucleotides line up with TRBD1. The CDR3 is 14 residues long. V dropped 3 bases and J dropped 2; count of bases not matched to a gene: 3. Germline CDR1 reads SGHRS; CDR2 reads YFSETQ. DNA of the CDR3: TGCGCCAGCAGCTACCGGACAGGGAACTATGGCTACACCTTC. Translating it yields CASSYRTGNYGYTF.

As regards this clone: This sample includes further DNA sequences coding for the same CDR3. The CDR3 coding sequence is TGCGCCAGCAGCGGGACTGACTCCTACGAGCAGTACTTC. Amino acids: CASSGTDSYEQYF. The V call is TRBV10-2, the J call TRBJ2-7; D is perhaps TRBD2 (6 bases). V was shortened by 6 bases and J by 0 bases, with 9 bases between the two germline ends. Germline CDR1 reads WSHSY; CDR2 reads SAAADI. The CDR3 loop spans 13 amino acids.

J is TRBJ2-5 and V is TRBV18; 11 bases match TRBD2. Germline V gene data show CDR1 as KGHSH and CDR2 as LQKENI. The trim removed 4 bases at V and 4 bases at J, leaving 14 bases unmatched. CDR3 size: 18 residues. The CDR3 region has the DNA TGTGCCAGCTCACTTACCGGGACTAGCGGCATTAGGGGAGAGACCCAGTACTTC. Residues: CASSLTGTSGIRGETQYF.

This clone has a single count. CDR3 protein: CASRRLRQREGRGNEQFF. The CDR3 nucleotides read TGTGCCAGCAGACGGCTACGGCAGCGGGAGGGCCGAGGCAATGAGCAGTTCTTC. The chain employs TRBV11-2 and TRBJ2-1; 10 nucleotides agree with TRBD2. This CDR3 contains 18 residues. Germline CDR1 SGHAT, CDR2 FQNNGV. The ends lost 6 bases at V and 6 bases at J; junction bases unmatched: 17.

The chain combines TRBV7-3 with TRBJ2-1; a possible D gene is TRBD2 (6 bases). V was shortened by 2 bases and J by 9 bases, with 20 bases between the two germline ends. Germline CDR1 reads SGHTA; CDR2 reads FQGTGA. There are 16 residues in the CDR3. CDR3 amino acids: CASSLGSPTARGEQFF. The CDR3 DNA is TGTGCCAGCAGCTTAGGGTCGCCGACGGCGCGGGGTGAGCAGTTCTTC.